The T cell receptor beta chain under discussion was sequenced for a study of cytomegalovirus exposure and HLA in healthy donors. PCR primers comprised 60 Vbeta and 13 Jbeta primers. Some clones are missing from TCRdb's copy, which holds only in-frame ones; the method was immunoSEQ multiplex PCR. The table includes 100,000 or so clones, roughly 85% detected once. V lost 7 bases and J lost 4; bases outside the gene matches: 6. CDR3 length: 15 amino acids. Germline CDR1 and CDR2: SSHAT and FNYEAQ (reference sequence). Sequences were obtained from PBMCs. The sequence was obtained from a woman in her thirties or forties in good health and CMV-seronegative. The chain employs TRBV7-7 and TRBJ2-5; TRBD2 matches 13 bases. For the CDR3, the DNA is TGTGCCAGCACCCGGACTAGCGGGAGCATAGAGACCCAGTACTTC. As protein: CASTRTSGSIETQYF.